There are many counts of the clone carrying this T cell receptor beta chain. The antigen is not known. The CDR3 contains 13 residues. Unmatched junction bases numbered 2, after V lost 0 bases and J lost 8 bases. Germline V gives CDR1 SGHAT, CDR2 FQNNGV. This sample stems from a study of T cells after yellow fever vaccination. Study-wide points: Abundant bulk-derived clonotypes could contaminate FACS-sorted repertoires. The secondary response was weaker but peaked faster, day 5 versus 15. A limited proportion of clonotypes was detected within both the CD4 and CD8 compartments.

5'RACE template switching produced TCR cDNA carrying a universal primer site and UMIs. One entry per CDR3 protein, called by TCRdb with MiXCR from the 5' RACE reads. This table holds around 120,000 distinct CDR3 sequences, 5.5% to 8% found once. The sample here was CD4+ T cells sorted from PBMCs, taken roughly 46 days after the first yellow fever vaccination. This TCR derives from a man between 18 and 35 years old who received the YFV17D yellow fever vaccine. V usage is TRBV11-2 and J usage is TRBJ1-1; 8 bases agree with TRBD1. For the CDR3, the DNA is TGTGCCAGCAGCTTAGACGGACAGGGCGAAGCTTTCTTT. This gives the protein CASSLDGQGEAFF.